This T cell receptor (beta chain) came from a study of blood T cell repertoires in COVID-19. Turning to the study itself: Specimens from acute and convalescent COVID-19 originated in the United States, Italy and Spain. PBMCs, B-cell-depleted T cells, or T cells provided the cDNA or gDNA that made up the material.

The CDR3 spans 15 residues. Germline assignment: CDR1 SGHRS and CDR2 YFSETQ. Trimming cost V 4 bases and J 2 bases, with 15 bases left between them. Authors' processing steps: Amplification of reference gene primers was used by the study to estimate nucleated cell counts. The data were produced by immunoSEQ multiplex PCR, yet TCRdb's version contains in-frame clones alone and is incomplete. V and J calls and clone size come straight from that table; D and trimming were deduced from the DNA. The sample records hundreds of thousands of clones, about 85% being singletons. Sequencing was done on a sample of peripheral blood. This rearrangement joins TRBV5-1 to TRBJ1-1; weak D call: TRBD1 (5 bases). The sequence derives from a man aged 18 to 30 with active or convalescent COVID-19. The CDR3 nucleotides are TGCGCCAGCAGCCTTTCCGGACACCTAAACACTGAAGCTTTCTTT. Amino acids: CASSLSGHLNTEAFF.